These T cell receptor beta chains were read from a single sample in a study of shared T cell receptors in the human thymus. Method: immunoSEQ multiplex PCR; TCRdb's copy keeps in-frame clones and lacks some. The repertoire holds some 720,000 clones, with around nine tenths as singletons. The sample also formed part of further work on human thymus T cells.

The specimen sequenced was thymocytes. The receptor set was obtained from a boy under three years old with a congenital heart defect. Each CDR3 is given with its conserved first and last residue. D genes are given only for firm matches. Some rows have no size entry. The others give once, few or many, or a class for an expanded clone.

>TRBV5-6|TRBJ2-7|few|NA
TGTGCCAGCAGCTTCTCAGGCTTCTCCTACGAGCAGTACTTC
CASSFSGFSYEQYF
>TRBV5-1|TRBJ2-1|NA|TRBD2
TGCGCCAGCAGCTTGGGGACCCCGACTAGCGGAAACTACAATGAGCAGTTCTTC
CASSLGTPTSGNYNEQFF
>TRBV5-1|TRBJ2-7|once|NA
TGCGCCAGCAGCCACAGCAGGGGCTACGAGCAGTACTTC
CASSHSRGYEQYF
>TRBV29-1|TRBJ1-1|NA|NA
TGCAGCGTTGGGGGGCTCAGCACTGAAGCTTTCTTT
CSVGGLSTEAFF
>TRBV5-1|TRBJ2-1|NA|TRBD2
TGCGCCAGCAGCGGGGCTCGCGGGAGTGGTGCCTACAATGAGCAGTTCTTC
CASSGARGSGAYNEQFF
>TRBV27|TRBJ2-3|NA|NA
TGTGCCAGCAAGGGTTTAGGGGTAGATACGCAGTATTTT
CASKGLGVDTQYF
>TRBV4-3|TRBJ2-1|once|TRBD2
TGCGCCAGCAGCCAAGAAGTAGCGGGGAAACACAATGAGCAGTTCTTC
CASSQEVAGKHNEQFF
>TRBV4-3|TRBJ1-2|NA|NA
TGCGCCAGCAGCCAAGTCTGGTCAGGGGTAACCTATGGCTACACCTTC
CASSQVWSGVTYGYTF
>TRBV27|TRBJ1-3|NA|TRBD1
TGTGCCAGCAGGGGACAGGGGACGTCTGGAAACACCATATATTTT
CASRGQGTSGNTIYF
>TRBV7-3|TRBJ2-3|NA|TRBD2
TGTGCCAGCAGCTTGGGGACTAGCGGGAGATGGTGCACAGATACGCAGTATTTT
CASSLGTSGRWCTDTQYF
>TRBV10-3|TRBJ1-5|few|NA
TGTGCCATCACAGGGGCTTCCAATCAGCCCCAGCATTTT
CAITGASNQPQHF
>TRBV14|TRBJ2-1|NA|TRBD1
TGTGCCAGCAGCCAAGGGGACAGGGGGCCGCTAGCGGGGCCTAGCTCCTACAATGAGCAGTTCTTC
CASSQGDRGPLAGPSSYNEQFF
>TRBV9|TRBJ2-3|NA|NA
TGTGCCAGCAGCGTAAAAGGAGGAGGACAGCTCCGCGAGGGAGATACGCAGTATTTT
CASSVKGGGQLREGDTQYF
>TRBV21-1|TRBJ2-7|NA|NA
TGTGCCAGCAGCAACCCTGGGGGACTACACTACGAGCAGTACTTC
CASSNPGGLHYEQYF
>TRBV5-1|TRBJ2-3|few|NA
TGCGCCAGCAGCCCCCGGACAGCTAGCACAGATACGCAGTATTTT
CASSPRTASTDTQYF